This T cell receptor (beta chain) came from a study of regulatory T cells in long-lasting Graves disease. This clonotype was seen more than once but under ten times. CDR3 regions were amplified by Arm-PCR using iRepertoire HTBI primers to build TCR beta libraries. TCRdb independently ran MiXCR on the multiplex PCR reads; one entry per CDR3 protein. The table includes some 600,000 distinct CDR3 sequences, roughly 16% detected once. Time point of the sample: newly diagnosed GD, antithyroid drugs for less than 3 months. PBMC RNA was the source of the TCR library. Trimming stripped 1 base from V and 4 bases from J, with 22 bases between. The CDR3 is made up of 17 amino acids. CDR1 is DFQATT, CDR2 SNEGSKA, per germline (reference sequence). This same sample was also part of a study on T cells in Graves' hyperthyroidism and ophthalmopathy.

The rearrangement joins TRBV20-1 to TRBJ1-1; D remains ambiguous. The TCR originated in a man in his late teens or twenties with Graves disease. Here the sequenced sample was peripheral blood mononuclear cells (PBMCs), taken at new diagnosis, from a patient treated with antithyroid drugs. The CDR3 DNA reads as TGCAGTGCTAGAGGTCACGGGGTGGCGAGCGGCTTCACTGAAGCTTTCTTT. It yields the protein CSARGHGVASGFTEAFF.